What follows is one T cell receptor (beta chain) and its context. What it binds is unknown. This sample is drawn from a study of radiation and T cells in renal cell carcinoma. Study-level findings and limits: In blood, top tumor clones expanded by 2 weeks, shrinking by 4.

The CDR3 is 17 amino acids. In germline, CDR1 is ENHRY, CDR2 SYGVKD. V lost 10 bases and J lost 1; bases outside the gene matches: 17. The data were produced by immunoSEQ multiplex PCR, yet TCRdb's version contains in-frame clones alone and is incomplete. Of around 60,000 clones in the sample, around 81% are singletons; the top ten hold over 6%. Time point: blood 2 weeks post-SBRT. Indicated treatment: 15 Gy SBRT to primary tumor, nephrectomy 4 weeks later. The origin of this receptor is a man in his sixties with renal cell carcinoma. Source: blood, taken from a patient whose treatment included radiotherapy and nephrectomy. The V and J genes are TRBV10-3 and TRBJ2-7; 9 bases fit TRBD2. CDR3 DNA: TGTGCCAGTGCGGGGGGGGCGTGGGGAGCCACATCCTACGAGCAGTACTTC. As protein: CASAGGAWGATSYEQYF.